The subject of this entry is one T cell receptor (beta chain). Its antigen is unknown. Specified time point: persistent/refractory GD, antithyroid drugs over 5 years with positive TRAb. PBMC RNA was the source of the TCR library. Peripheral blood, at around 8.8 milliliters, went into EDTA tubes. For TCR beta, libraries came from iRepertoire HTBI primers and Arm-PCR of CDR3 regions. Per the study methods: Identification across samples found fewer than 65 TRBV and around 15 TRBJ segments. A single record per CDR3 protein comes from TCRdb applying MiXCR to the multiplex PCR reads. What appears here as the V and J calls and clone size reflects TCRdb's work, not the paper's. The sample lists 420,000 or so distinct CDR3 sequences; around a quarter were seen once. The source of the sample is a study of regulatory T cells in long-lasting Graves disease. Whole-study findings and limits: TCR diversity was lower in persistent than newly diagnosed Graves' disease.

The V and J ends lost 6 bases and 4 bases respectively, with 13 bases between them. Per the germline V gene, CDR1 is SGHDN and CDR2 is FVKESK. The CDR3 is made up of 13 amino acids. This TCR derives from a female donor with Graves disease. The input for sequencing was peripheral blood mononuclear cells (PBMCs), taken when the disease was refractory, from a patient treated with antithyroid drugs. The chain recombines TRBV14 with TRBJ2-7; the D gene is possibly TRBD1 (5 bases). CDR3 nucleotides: TGTGCCAGCAGTCAACAGACAGTTTACGAGCAGTACTTC. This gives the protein CASSQQTVYEQYF.